What follows are 22 T cell receptor beta chains derived from one specimen sequenced in a study of control samples from healthy donors and cancer patients. Generated by immunoSEQ multiplex PCR, the TCRdb table keeps only in-frame clones and is missing some. The sample includes fewer than 95,000 clones, approximately 89% of them seen just once. The sequenced sample consisted of blood. Receptor source: a man aged 25 to 40 in good health.

The gene calls are TRBV7-2 and TRBJ2-5; TRBD1 agrees at 9 bases. With 5 bases clipped from V and 5 bases from J, the junction kept 12 bases outside the gene matches. Looked up from germline, CDR1 is SGHTA and CDR2 is FQGNSA. This CDR3 is 16 amino acids long. CDR3: CASSRTGDAGGETQYF. The CDR3 coding sequence is TGTGCCAGCAGCCGGACAGGGGACGCTGGGGGGGAGACCCAGTACTTC.

The chain recombines TRBV3-1 (or the pseudogene TRBV3-2) with TRBJ1-5; D perhaps matches TRBD1 (5 bases). Germline CDR1 and CDR2: LGHDT and YNNKEL (reference sequence). The CDR3 spans 13 residues. The V end was cut by 0 bases, the J end by 7 bases, with 7 bases between. The DNA for the CDR3 is TGTGCCAGCAGCCAAGAGGGACGACAGCCCCAGCATTTT. Translation: CASSQEGRQPQHF.

This clone was seen a few times. The chain recombines TRBV21-1 with TRBJ2-2; TRBD1 is taken as the D call from the table, unchecked against the DNA. TRBV21-1 counts as a pseudogene. The CDR3 loop spans 16 amino acids. CDR3 DNA: TGTGCCAGCAGCAAAAGACGAAACAGGGGCACCGGGGAGCTGTTTTTT. Translation gives CASSKRRNRGTGELFF.

This rearrangement joins TRBV21-1 to TRBJ1-6; the DNA was not compared with TRBD1, the D call given in the table. TRBV21-1 is assigned pseudogene status. The CDR3 is 18 residues long. In nucleotides, the CDR3 is TGTGCCAGCAGCAAAGCGCCAGGGGGGACCTCCTATAATTCACCCCTCCACTTT. This encodes CASSKAPGGTSYNSPLHF.

The chain is built from TRBV27 and TRBJ2-7, with D perhaps matching TRBD1 (6 bases). Trimming cost V 5 bases and J 6 bases, with 17 bases left between them. Germline V gives CDR1 MNHEY, CDR2 SMNVEV (reference sequence). The length of the CDR3 is 14 residues. CDR3 nucleotides: TGTGCCAGCAGTCCCTCTAGGGACACTAGCGAGCAGTACGTC. Its translation: CASSPSRDTSEQYV.

The chain combines TRBV6-5 with TRBJ2-7, with 10 nucleotides matching TRBD1. The CDR3 extends over 14 amino acids. The V gene's germline CDR1 is MNHEY and CDR2 SVGAGI. V lost 2 bases and J lost 2; bases outside the gene matches: 0. CDR3: CASSYGQGAYEQYV. DNA of the CDR3: TGTGCCAGCAGTTACGGACAGGGGGCCTACGAGCAGTACGTC.

The chain recombines TRBV19 with TRBJ1-2; 8 bases line up with TRBD1. There are 15 residues in the CDR3. CDR1 LNHDA and CDR2 SQIVND come from the germline V gene (reference sequence). Unmatched junction bases numbered 13, after V lost 6 bases and J lost 7 bases. The chain's CDR3 is CASRQDNRGAPGYTF. CDR3 sequence (DNA): TGTGCCAGTAGACAAGACAACAGGGGGGCGCCTGGCTACACCTTC.

V gene TRBV15 combines with J gene TRBJ2-7; a weak D match, TRBD1 (6 bases). Trimming removed 7 bases from V and 4 bases from J, with 20 bases in between. This CDR3 comprises 15 residues. Germline assignment: CDR1 LNHNV and CDR2 YYDKDF (reference sequence). The CDR3 region is CATKFLTGQEYEQYF. The DNA of the CDR3 is TGTGCCACCAAGTTCTTAACGGGACAAGAGTACGAGCAGTACTTC.

The rearrangement joins TRBV12-5 to TRBJ1-1; no definite D call. In germline, CDR1 is LGHNT, CDR2 FRNRAP. V gave up 5 bases and J gave up 0 bases, with 7 bases separating them. The CDR3 consists of 13 residues. CDR3 amino acids: CASGPQMNTEAFF. Here the CDR3 DNA reads TGTGCTAGTGGTCCGCAAATGAACACTGAAGCTTTCTTT.

This clone showed up just once. The CDR3 is CASSQKTGGGGQPQHF. The CDR3 region has the DNA TGTGCCAGTAGCCAAAAGACAGGGGGCGGGGGTCAGCCCCAGCATTTT. The chain has TRBV19 and TRBJ1-5; 10 bases agree with TRBD1. Germline CDR1 is LNHDA and CDR2 is SQIVND (reference sequence). V gave up 6 bases and J gave up 6 bases; unmatched junction bases: 11. This CDR3 is 16 amino acids long.

The chain combines TRBV5-4 with TRBJ2-1; TRBD2 is a possible D gene (7 bases). The V end lost 0 bases, the J end lost 4 bases, and 11 bases lay between the germline ends. This CDR3 region has 15 residues. Germline V gene data show CDR1 as SGHNT and CDR2 as YYREEE (reference sequence). CDR3 DNA sequence: TGTGCCAGCAGCTTGGCCGGGGGGCAATACAATGAGCAGTTCTTC. The encoded protein is CASSLAGGQYNEQFF.

V and J are TRBV15 and TRBJ2-7; D could derive from TRBD1 or TRBD2 (5 bases each). The CDR3 runs 15 residues. V gave up 2 bases and J gave up 3 bases, with 14 bases separating them. The V gene's germline CDR1 is LNHNV and CDR2 YYDKDF (reference sequence). The CDR3 region is CATSRTLSGRYEQYV. CDR3 nucleotide sequence: TGTGCCACCAGCAGAACTCTCTCGGGGCGCTACGAGCAGTACGTC.

This clone was recorded only once. The chain is built from TRBV18 and TRBJ1-1; the match to TRBD1 covers 9 bases. CDR3 length: 16 residues. V gave up 3 bases and J gave up 4 bases; unmatched junction bases: 9. Germline values: CDR1 KGHSH, CDR2 LQKENI. The chain's CDR3 is CASSPRQGGTFTEAFF. The DNA of the CDR3 is TGTGCCAGCTCACCCCGACAGGGGGGTACTTTCACTGAAGCTTTCTTT.

V gene TRBV4-2 combines with J gene TRBJ2-5; D not certain. Trimming took 0 bases from V and 4 from J, leaving 3 bases between them. Germline assignment: CDR1 LGHNA and CDR2 YNFKEQ. The CDR3 length is 12 residues. The CDR3 nucleotides read TGTGCCAGCAGCCAAGAGGGAGAGACCCAGTACTTC. This sequence encodes CASSQEGETQYF.

This chain joins TRBV27 and TRBJ2-1; 8 bases agree with TRBD1. Looked up from germline, CDR1 is MNHEY and CDR2 is SMNVEV (reference sequence). The CDR3 loop spans 13 amino acids. V shed 5 bases, J shed 6 bases, and the junction held 3 bases outside the gene matches. CDR3 amino acids: CASSDTGGNEQFF. In nucleotides, the CDR3 is TGTGCCAGCAGTGATACAGGGGGCAATGAGCAGTTCTTC.

The V gene is TRBV30, the J gene TRBJ2-6, with a weak D call TRBD2 (5 bases). V was cut by 4 bases and J by 3 bases, with 16 bases left in between. The CDR3 is made up of 16 amino acids. The germline V gene encodes CDR1 GTSNPN and CDR2 SVGIG (reference sequence). As DNA, the CDR3 is TGTGCCTGGATCCCACCCGAGAGCGGTGGGGCCAACGTCCTGACTTTC. As protein: CAWIPPESGGANVLTF.

The V and J genes are TRBV27 and TRBJ1-1; TRBD1 might be the D (5 bases). CDR3 length equals 22 residues. With 3 bases removed from V and 0 bases from J, the gap between germline ends came to 32 bases. Germline V lookup: CDR1 MNHEY, CDR2 SMNVEV (reference sequence). The CDR3 DNA sequence: TGTGCCAGCAGTTTCCTCAATAGCCCGAGGGGCAGGCGACCATTTATGAACACTGAAGCTTTCTTT. The encoded protein is CASSFLNSPRGRRPFMNTEAFF.

V usage is TRBV9 and J usage is TRBJ2-3; D possibly corresponds to TRBD2 (7 bases). The V end lost 3 bases, the J end lost 1 base, and 18 bases lay between the germline ends. Germline V CDR1 and CDR2: SGDLS, YYNGEE. This CDR3 is 17 amino acids long. The CDR3 DNA reads as TGTGCCAGCAGCGCACTAAGCCGGGGGGCCGGCACAGATACGCAGTATTTT. Residues: CASSALSRGAGTDTQYF.

This chain uses TRBV3-1 (or the pseudogene TRBV3-2) with TRBJ2-4, with a weak D call TRBD1 (5 bases). Germline V gene sequence: CDR1 LGHDT, CDR2 YNNKEL (reference sequence). CDR3 length: 13 amino acids. Trimming cost V 3 bases and J 6 bases, with 9 bases left between them. Here the CDR3 reads CASSQQGANIQYF. In nucleotides, the CDR3 is TGTGCCAGCAGCCAGCAAGGGGCAAACATTCAGTACTTC.

The chain uses TRBV6-5 and TRBJ2-5, with D maybe TRBD2 (6 bases). The germline V and J ends were trimmed by 4 bases and 3 bases, with 12 bases remaining between them. This CDR3 contains 14 residues. Germline loops: CDR1 MNHEY, CDR2 SVGAGI. The CDR3 spells CASSWRGWKETQYF. CDR3 coding DNA: TGTGCCAGCAGTTGGAGGGGCTGGAAAGAGACCCAGTACTTC.

The V call is TRBV5-1, the J call TRBJ1-3; 7 bases are shared with TRBD1. The CDR3 has 14 amino acids. Germline V gene data show CDR1 as SGHRS and CDR2 as YFSETQ. The ends lost 4 bases at V and 4 bases at J; junction bases unmatched: 5. CDR3 loop: CASSNRGAGNTIYF. The CDR3 DNA reads TGCGCCAGCAGCAACAGGGGAGCGGGAAACACCATATATTTT. The variable domain in full, completed from reference TRBV5-1 and TRBJ1-3, reads KAGVTQTPRYLIKTRGQQVTLSCSPISGHRSVSWYQQTPGQGLQFLFEYFSETQRNKGNFPGRFSGRQFSNSRSEMNVSTLELGDSALYLCASSNRGAGNTIYFGEGSWLTVV.

This chain links TRBV19 with TRBJ1-6, with 9 bases that match TRBD1. J lost 7 bases, V lost 3 bases, and 1 base had no gene match. The CDR3 sequence is 14 residues long. Germline CDR1 reads LNHDA; CDR2 reads SQIVND (reference sequence). The CDR3 sequence is CASSMGQGNSPLHF. The DNA for the CDR3 is TGTGCCAGTAGTATGGGACAGGGAAATTCACCCCTCCACTTT.